A single sample is the source of the 2 T cell receptor beta chains below, sequenced in a study of CXCR3-negative and CXCR3-positive naive CD8 T cells. Broader study findings: In CXCR3-positive naive cells, the TRB CDR3s were more hydrophobic than in CXCR3-negative naive cells.

Libraries were UMI-labeled 5' RACE TRB cDNA. TCRdb reprocessed the 5' RACE reads, with one entry per CDR3 protein and no DNA. This table lists 85,000 to 120,000 distinct CDR3 sequences. Their antigens are not known. The sequencing input was naive CXCR3+ CD8+ T cells from blood. Documented subset: CD45RO-CCR7+CD27+CD95- naive CD8+ T cells expressing CXCR3 (TNR3+). The receptor set was obtained from a human donor in good health. Some clones in this sample may be carry-over from other donors' samples.

The chain joins TRBV7-9 to TRBJ1-2. CDR1 SEHNR and CDR2 FQNEAQ come from the germline V gene (reference sequence). The CDR3 length is 14 residues. The chain's CDR3 is CASSLVSPNYGYTF.

This chain uses TRBV11-2 with TRBJ2-3; TCRdb designates TRBD2, a call that cannot be tested without DNA. The germline V gene encodes CDR1 SGHAT and CDR2 FQNNGV. The CDR3 is 18 amino acids. CDR3 protein: CASSLVVAGVWSTDTQYF.